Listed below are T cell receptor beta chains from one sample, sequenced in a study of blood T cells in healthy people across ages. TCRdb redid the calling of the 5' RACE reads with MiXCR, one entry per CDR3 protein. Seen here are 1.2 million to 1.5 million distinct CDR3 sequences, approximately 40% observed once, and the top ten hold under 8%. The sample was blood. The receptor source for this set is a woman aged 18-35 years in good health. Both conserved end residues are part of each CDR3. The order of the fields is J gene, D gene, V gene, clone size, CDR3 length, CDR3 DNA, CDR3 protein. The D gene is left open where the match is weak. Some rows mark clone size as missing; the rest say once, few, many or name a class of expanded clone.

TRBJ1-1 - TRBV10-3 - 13 TGTGCCATCAGTCCGGACGCTAGCACTGAAGCTTTCTTT CAISPDASTEAFF
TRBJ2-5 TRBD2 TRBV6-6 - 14 TGTGCCACGGGGAGGGGAAAAGAAAAAGAGACCCAGTACTTC CATGRGKEKETQYF
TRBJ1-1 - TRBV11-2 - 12 TGTGCCAGCACCCCGCGACCGGTTGAAGCTTTCTTT CASTPRPVEAFF
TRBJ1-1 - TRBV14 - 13 TGTGCCAGCAGCCGACAGGCGTACACTGAAGCTTTCTTT CASSRQAYTEAFF
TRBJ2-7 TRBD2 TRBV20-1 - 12 TGCAGTGCTAGAGGGGCGGGGGGCGAGCAGTACTTC CSARGAGGEQYF
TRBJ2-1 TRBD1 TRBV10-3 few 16 TGTGCCATCAAGCTCGGACAGGGGGCGCGATACAATGAGCAGTTCTTC CAIKLGQGARYNEQFF
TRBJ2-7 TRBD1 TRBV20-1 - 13 TGCAGTGCGATCGGACAGGGGGTTTACGAGCAGTACTTC CSAIGQGVYEQYF
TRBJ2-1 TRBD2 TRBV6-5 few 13 TGTGCCAGCAGTTACACCAGCGGGACGACGGAGTTCTTC CASSYTSGTTEFF
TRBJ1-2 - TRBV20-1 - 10 TGCAGTGCCTGGCAGGGAGGCTACACCTTC CSAWQGGYTF
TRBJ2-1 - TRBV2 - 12 TGTGCCAGCAGGACTACCAACAATGAGCAGTTCTTC CASRTTNNEQFF
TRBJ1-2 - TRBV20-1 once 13 TGCAGTGCTTCGGGCCGCGTCAACTATGGCTACACCTTC CSASGRVNYGYTF
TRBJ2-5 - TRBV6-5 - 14 TGTGCCAGCAGTACAAGGGTGGACCAAGAGACCCAGTACTTC CASSTRVDQETQYF
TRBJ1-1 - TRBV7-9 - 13 TGTGCCAGCAGCTTAGGGGGAATTACTGAAGCTTTCTTT CASSLGGITEAFF
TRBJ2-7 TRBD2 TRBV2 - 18 TGTGCCAGCAGCGGACTAGCGTTAGGGGTCTCCAAATCCTACGAGCAGTACTTC CASSGLALGVSKSYEQYF
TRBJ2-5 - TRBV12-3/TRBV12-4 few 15 TGTGCCAGCAGTCCTACAACTAGTGACCCAGGGACCCAGTACTTC CASSPTTSDPGTQYF
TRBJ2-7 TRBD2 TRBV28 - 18 TGTGCCAGCAGCTCAACCGGGACTAGCGGGAGGGCCTGGTTCGAGCAGTACTTC CASSSTGTSGRAWFEQYF
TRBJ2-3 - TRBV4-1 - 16 TGCGCCAGCAGCCGCCCAACGGGGGACCCCACAGATACGCAGTATTTT CASSRPTGDPTDTQYF
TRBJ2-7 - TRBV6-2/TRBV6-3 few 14 TGTGCCAGCAGGCCTCCCTTAAACTCCTACGAGCAGTACTTC CASRPPLNSYEQYF
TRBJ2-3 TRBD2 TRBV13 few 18 TGTGCCAGCAGCGCCCGGACTAGCGGAGGGGTTAGCACAGATACGCAGTATTTT CASSARTSGGVSTDTQYF
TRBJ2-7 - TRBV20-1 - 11 TGCAGTGCTAGAGAGGTGGAGTTCCAGTACTTC CSAREVEFQYF
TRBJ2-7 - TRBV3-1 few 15 TGTGCCAGCAGCCAAGAGGGGTCCATGGGGGCCGAGCAGTACTTC CASSQEGSMGAEQYF
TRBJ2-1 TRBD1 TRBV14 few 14 TGTGCCAGCAGCCGGGACAGGGGGAGTTATGAGCAGTTCTTC CASSRDRGSYEQFF
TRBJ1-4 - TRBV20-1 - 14 TGCAGTGCTAGTGGTACAGGGTATTACGGAAAACTGTTTTTT CSASGTGYYGKLFF
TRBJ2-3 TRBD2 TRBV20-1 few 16 TGCAGTGCTAACCAGCGAGCTAGCGGTAGCACAGATACGCAGTATTTT CSANQRASGSTDTQYF
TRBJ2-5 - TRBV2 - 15 TGTGCCAGCAAAGGGGGGCGCGGGATTGAAAAGACCCAGTACTTC CASKGGRGIEKTQYF
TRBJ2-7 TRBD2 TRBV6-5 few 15 TGTGCCAGCAGCCTCGGGACTAGTCAAGGGCTCGAGCAGTACTTC CASSLGTSQGLEQYF
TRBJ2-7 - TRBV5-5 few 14 TGTGCCAGCAGCACCGACAGGGAGGCCCACGAGCAGTACTTC CASSTDREAHEQYF
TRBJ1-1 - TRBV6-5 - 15 TGTGCCAGCAGTTACGATCCCCAGGGGTACACTGAAGCTTTCTTT CASSYDPQGYTEAFF
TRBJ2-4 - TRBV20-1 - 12 TGCAGCGCTACAGGGCTGGTGGACATTCAGTACTTC CSATGLVDIQYF
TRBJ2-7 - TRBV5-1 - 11 TGCGCCAGTCGTGCGGCGTACGAGCAGTACTTC CASRAAYEQYF
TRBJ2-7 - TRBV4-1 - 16 TGCGCCAGCAGCCAAGATCCCCGGGGGAATTCCTACGAGCAGTACTTC CASSQDPRGNSYEQYF
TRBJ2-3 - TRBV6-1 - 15 TGTGCCAGCTGTAAGCGCGGACAGAACACAGATACGCAGTATTTT CASCKRGQNTDTQYF
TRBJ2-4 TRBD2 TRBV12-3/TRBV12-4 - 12 TGTGCCAGCAGCGGGGGGTGGGGCGATCAGTACTTC CASSGGWGDQYF
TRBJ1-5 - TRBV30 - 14 TGTGCCTGGACCACTTGGGGAGGTAATCAGCCCCAGCATTTT CAWTTWGGNQPQHF
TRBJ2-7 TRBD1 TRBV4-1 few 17 TGCGCCAGCAGCCAAGGGACGGGCGGGACAGGGATCAACGAGCAGTACTTC CASSQGTGGTGINEQYF
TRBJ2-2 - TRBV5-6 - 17 TGTGCCAGCAGCTGGCGGGTCGAATTGGAGAACACCGGGGAGCTGTTTTTT CASSWRVELENTGELFF
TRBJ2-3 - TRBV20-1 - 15 TGCAGTGCTAGGGGTCGTCCCGGGAGCACAGATACGCAGTATTTT CSARGRPGSTDTQYF
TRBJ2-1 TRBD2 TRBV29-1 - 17 TGCAGCGTGGGGGGGTGGGGTACGAAAAGCTCCTACAATGAGCAGTTCTTC CSVGGWGTKSSYNEQFF
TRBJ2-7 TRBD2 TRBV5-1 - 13 TGCGCCAGCAGCGGACTAGCGGAATACGAGCAGTACTTC CASSGLAEYEQYF
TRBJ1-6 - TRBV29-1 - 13 TGCAGCGTTGCGAAGGACTATAATTCACCCCTCCACTTT CSVAKDYNSPLHF
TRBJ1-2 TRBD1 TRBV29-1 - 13 TGCAGCGTTGAAGAGAACAGGGGTTGGGGCTACACCTTC CSVEENRGWGYTF
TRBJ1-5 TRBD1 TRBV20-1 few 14 TGCAGTGCTTTGACAGGGGGGAACAATCAGCCCCAGCATTTT CSALTGGNNQPQHF
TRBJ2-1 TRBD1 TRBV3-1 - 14 TGTGCCAGCGGAGGACAGGGGCTCTACAATGAGCAGTTCTTC CASGGQGLYNEQFF
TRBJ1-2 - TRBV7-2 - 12 TGTGTCAGCAGCTTAGGGGGTTATGGCTACACCTTC CVSSLGGYGYTF
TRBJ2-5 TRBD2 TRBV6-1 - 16 TGTGCCAGCAATTGGGATAGCGGGGGGCACAAAGAGACCCAGTACTTC CASNWDSGGHKETQYF
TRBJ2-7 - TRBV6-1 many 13 TGTGCCAGCAGTGAGGGAGGCTCCTACGAGCAGTACTTC CASSEGGSYEQYF